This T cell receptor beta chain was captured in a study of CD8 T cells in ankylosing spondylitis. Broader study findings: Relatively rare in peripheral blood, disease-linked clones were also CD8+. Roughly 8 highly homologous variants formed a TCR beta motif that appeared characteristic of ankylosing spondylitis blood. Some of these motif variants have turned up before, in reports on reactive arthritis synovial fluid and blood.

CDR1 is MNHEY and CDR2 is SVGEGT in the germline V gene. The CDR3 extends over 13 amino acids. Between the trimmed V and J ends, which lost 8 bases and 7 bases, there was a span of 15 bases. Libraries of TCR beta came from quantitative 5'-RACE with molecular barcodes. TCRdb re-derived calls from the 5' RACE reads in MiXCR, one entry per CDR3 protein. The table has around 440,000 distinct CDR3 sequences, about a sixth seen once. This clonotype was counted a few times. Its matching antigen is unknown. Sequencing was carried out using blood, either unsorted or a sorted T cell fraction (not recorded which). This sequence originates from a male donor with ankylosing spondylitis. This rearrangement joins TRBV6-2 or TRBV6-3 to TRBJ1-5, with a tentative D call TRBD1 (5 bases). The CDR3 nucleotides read TGTGCCAGCGGTTGGGGGTCGCGGCAGCCCCAGCATTTT. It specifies CASGWGSRQPQHF.